The 17 T cell receptor beta chains reported below all come from one sample, sequenced in a study of blood T cell repertoires in COVID-19. Using immunoSEQ multiplex PCR, the repertoire was profiled, and TCRdb retains in-frame clones only, with some absent. The table has fewer than 350,000 clones, approximately 90% seen once. What was sequenced was PBMCs or T cells enriched from blood (not recorded which). Receptors were obtained from a woman under 40 with acute COVID-19.

This clone was seen only a few times. The chain combines TRBV11-1 with TRBJ1-2, with D possibly being TRBD1 (6 bases). This CDR3 spans 15 amino acids. V was trimmed by 3 bases and J by 8 bases, leaving 19 bases between them. Germline V CDR1 and CDR2: SGHAT, FQDESV (reference sequence). Written as DNA, the CDR3 is TGTGCCAGCAGCTTGGATTGGACAGAAGCGCGGGGCTACACCTTC. The encoded protein is CASSLDWTEARGYTF.

This sequence joins TRBV30 and TRBJ2-2; D unresolved. The CDR3 is 13 amino acids. Germline assignment: CDR1 GTSNPN and CDR2 SVGIG (reference sequence). Trimming shortened V by 5 bases and J by 4 bases, and 11 bases separated the two germline ends. The CDR3 loop is CAWYDRVTGELFF. Written as DNA, the CDR3 is TGTGCCTGGTACGATCGGGTCACCGGGGAGCTGTTTTTT.

The chain links TRBV5-1 to TRBJ2-3; the match to TRBD2 covers 8 bases. The CDR3 covers 15 residues. Germline CDR1 and CDR2: SGHRS and YFSETQ. V lost 5 bases and J lost 6; bases outside the gene matches: 11. CDR3 coding DNA: TGCGCCAGCAGTTCCGATGACGGGAGGGCGGATACGCAGTATTTT. It yields the protein CASSSDDGRADTQYF.

The CDR3 region is CASSSEGILAGFSSYNEQFF. In DNA, the CDR3 is TGTGCCAGCAGCTCGGAGGGGATTCTAGCGGGGTTCAGCTCCTACAATGAGCAGTTCTTC. The chain carries TRBV6-2 or TRBV6-3 and TRBJ2-1, with 9 bases identical to TRBD2. J was trimmed by 0 bases and V by 6 bases; bases with no gene match: 18. Germline CDR1 reads MNHEY; CDR2 reads SVGEGT. CDR3 length equals 20 residues.

The chain is built from TRBV19 and TRBJ2-3; TRBD2 is a possible D gene (7 bases). Trimming shortened V by 7 bases and J by 3 bases, and 17 bases separated the two germline ends. The CDR3 length is 15 residues. Per germline, CDR1 LNHDA and CDR2 SQIVND (reference sequence). This chain's CDR3 is CASTPWGGRTDTQYF. In DNA, the CDR3 is TGTGCCAGTACCCCCTGGGGGGGCCGGACAGATACGCAGTATTTT.

This sequence joins TRBV5-1 and TRBJ2-7, with 7 bases identical to TRBD2. The length of the CDR3 is 13 residues. V dropped 4 bases and J dropped 0; count of bases not matched to a gene: 1. CDR1 is SGHRS, CDR2 YFSETQ, per germline. CDR3 bases: TGCGCCAGCAGCGGGGAGGGCTCCTACGAGCAGTACTTC. It is translated as CASSGEGSYEQYF.

This clone was observed once. Other DNA sequences within the sample encode an identical CDR3. The chain combines TRBV28 with TRBJ1-2; weak D call: TRBD1 (5 bases). This CDR3 contains 13 residues. Looked up from germline, CDR1 is MDHEN and CDR2 is SYDVKM. Trimming shortened V by 5 bases and J by 2 bases, and 9 bases separated the two germline ends. In DNA form, the CDR3 reads TGTGCCAGCAGTCCCCAGGGAAACTATGGCTACACCTTC. It encodes CASSPQGNYGYTF.

This clone has a handful of counts. The chain is built from TRBV27 and TRBJ1-5; tentatively, D is TRBD1 (6 bases). Per germline, CDR1 MNHEY and CDR2 SMNVEV (reference sequence). V was clipped by 9 bases and J by 4 bases, with 10 bases between them. This CDR3 has 12 amino acids. DNA for the CDR3: TGTGCCAGGGGGGCTCTGAATCAGCCCCAGCATTTT. Protein sequence: CARGALNQPQHF.

The chain couples TRBV28 to TRBJ2-3; no definite D call. Trimming cost V 2 bases and J 2 bases, with 8 bases left between them. The CDR3 loop spans 14 amino acids. Looked up from germline, CDR1 is MDHEN and CDR2 is SYDVKM. The CDR3 loop is CASSLTANTDTQYF. For the CDR3, the DNA is TGTGCCAGCAGTTTAACAGCAAACACAGATACGCAGTATTTT.

CDR3 amino acids: CASSQYLPGTDITTNEKLFF. CDR3 nucleotides: TGTGCCAGCAGCCAGTACCTCCCTGGGACAGACATAACAACTAATGAAAAACTGTTTTTT. This sequence joins TRBV4-2 and TRBJ1-4, with 7 bases matching TRBD1. Looked up from germline, CDR1 is LGHNA and CDR2 is YNFKEQ. The CDR3 is made up of 20 amino acids. V was pared by 3 bases and J by 0 bases, with 16 bases of the junction left unmatched.

This clone appeared a single time. The chain joins TRBV5-1 to TRBJ2-5; weak D call: TRBD1 (5 bases). Germline assignment: CDR1 SGHRS and CDR2 YFSETQ. V was clipped by 0 bases and J by 5 bases, with 11 bases between them. The CDR3 is 14 residues long. The DNA of the CDR3 is TGCGCCAGCAGCTTGGGTTTGGGGCCCGAGACCCAGTACTTC. Translation: CASSLGLGPETQYF.

The CDR3 sequence is CASSLQDRVGSYNEQFF. In DNA form, the CDR3 reads TGCGCCAGCAGCCTACAGGACAGGGTGGGGTCCTACAATGAGCAGTTCTTC. The chain carries TRBV5-1 and TRBJ2-1; TRBD1 aligns across 8 bases. The CDR3 length is 17 residues. Germline trimming cut 4 bases from V and 1 base from J; bases unmatched to any gene: 10. Germline values: CDR1 SGHRS, CDR2 YFSETQ. The complete variable domain, with remaining parts taken from reference TRBV5-1 and TRBJ2-1, reads KAGVTQTPRYLIKTRGQQVTLSCSPISGHRSVSWYQQTPGQGLQFLFEYFSETQRNKGNFPGRFSGRQFSNSRSEMNVSTLELGDSALYLCASSLQDRVGSYNEQFFGPGTRLTVL.

In its sample, this clone was seen once. J is TRBJ1-4 and V is TRBV5-1; 9 bases map to TRBD1. The CDR3 runs to 14 residues. The V gene's germline CDR1 is SGHRS and CDR2 YFSETQ. Germline trimming cut 6 bases from V and 5 bases from J; bases unmatched to any gene: 5. The CDR3 spells CASTAGTGNEKLFF. CDR3 in DNA: TGCGCCAGCACCGCCGGGACAGGGAATGAAAAACTGTTTTTT.

This sequence joins TRBV3-1 (or the pseudogene TRBV3-2) and TRBJ1-4, with 9 bases matching TRBD1. The CDR3 length is 14 residues. CDR1 and CDR2 from the germline V gene are LGHDT and YNNKEL (reference sequence). J lost 6 bases, V lost 7 bases, and 6 bases had no gene match. CDR3 loop: CASTRGDRDEKLFF. In DNA form, the CDR3 reads TGTGCCAGCACCCGCGGGGACAGGGATGAAAAACTGTTTTTT.

This chain connects TRBV30 to TRBJ2-1; the D gene is possibly TRBD2 (5 bases). CDR1 and CDR2 (germline): GTSNPN, SVGIG (reference sequence). The CDR3 contains 13 residues. V lost 3 bases to trimming and J lost 5 bases, with 11 bases between them. CDR3 coding DNA: TGTGCCTGGAGCTCTCAAGCGGACAATGAGCAGTTCTTC. Translated: CAWSSQADNEQFF.

This clone was seen just once. The chain has TRBV12-5 and TRBJ1-1, with unresolved D. This CDR3 comprises 12 residues. With 0 bases removed from V and 8 bases from J, the gap between germline ends came to 7 bases. Per the germline V gene, CDR1 is LGHNT and CDR2 is FRNRAP. CDR3 sequence: CASGLVRREAFF. Here the CDR3 DNA reads TGTGCTAGTGGTTTGGTACGGAGAGAAGCTTTCTTT. The whole variable domain, remainder taken from reference TRBV12-5 and TRBJ1-1, is DARVTQTPRHKVTEMGQEVTMRCQPILGHNTVFWYRQTMMQGLELLAYFRNRAPLDDSGMPKDRFSAEMPDATLATLKIQPSEPRDSAVYFCASGLVRREAFFGQGTRLTVV.

This chain connects TRBV28 to TRBJ1-1, with 9 bases lining up with TRBD1. After removal of 6 bases from V and 2 bases from J, the junction contained 10 bases not matched to a gene. This CDR3 is built from 16 residues. Germline V CDR1 and CDR2: MDHEN, SYDVKM. CDR3 sequence reads: CASSLPRDRANTEAFF. The DNA of the CDR3 is TGTGCCAGCAGCCTCCCCCGGGACAGGGCAAACACTGAAGCTTTCTTT.